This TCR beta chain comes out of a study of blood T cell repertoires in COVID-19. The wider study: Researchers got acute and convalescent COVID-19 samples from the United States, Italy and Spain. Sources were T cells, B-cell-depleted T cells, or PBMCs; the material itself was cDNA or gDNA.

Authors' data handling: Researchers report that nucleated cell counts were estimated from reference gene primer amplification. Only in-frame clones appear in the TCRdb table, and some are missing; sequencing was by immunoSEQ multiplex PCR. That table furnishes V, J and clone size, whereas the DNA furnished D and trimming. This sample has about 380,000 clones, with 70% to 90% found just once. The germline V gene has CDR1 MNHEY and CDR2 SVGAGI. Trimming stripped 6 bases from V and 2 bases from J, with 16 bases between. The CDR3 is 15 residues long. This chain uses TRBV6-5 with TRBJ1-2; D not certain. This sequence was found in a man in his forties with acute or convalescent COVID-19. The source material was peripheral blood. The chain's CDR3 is CASSPSQPGNYGYTF. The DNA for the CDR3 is TGTGCCAGCAGCCCCTCACAGCCGGGGAACTATGGCTACACCTTC.